These 5 T cell receptor beta chains originate from one sample sequenced in a study of beta chain features in type 1 diabetes. Study-wide results and limits: All four CD4+ subsets from Type 1 diabetes patients carried moderately but significantly shorter TCRB CDR3s.

No antigen is known for these receptors. Of the isolated RNA, all was reverse transcribed, and so the sequenced material was expressed TCRB transcripts. TCRdb keeps only in-frame clones here, not all; method: immunoSEQ multiplex PCR. The sample carries about 250,000 clones, roughly a tenth recorded once. Sequencing was done on a sample of naive CD4+ T cells from blood. The receptors derive from a man aged 25-45 years with type 1 diabetes.

Concerning this clone: The sample holds other DNA sequences that translate to the same CDR3. The rearrangement uses TRBV14 and TRBJ2-7; no reliable D call. V lost 3 bases and J lost 1, with 4 bases in between. The CDR3 covers 12 residues. CDR1 and CDR2 (germline): SGHDN, FVKESK. The CDR3 spells CASSHSSYEQYF. The CDR3 coding sequence is TGTGCCAGCAGCCATAGTTCCTACGAGCAGTACTTC. The whole variable domain, filled in from reference TRBV14 and TRBJ2-7, reads EAGVTQFPSHSVIEKGQTVTLRCDPISGHDNLYWYRRVMGKEIKFLLHFVKESKQDESGMPNNRFLAERTGGTYSTLKVQPAELEDSGVYFCASSHSSYEQYFGPGTRLTVT.

The rearrangement uses TRBV2 and TRBJ1-5; possibly TRBD1 for D (6 bases). V lost 4 bases and J 4 bases, leaving 17 bases between the germline ends. This CDR3 has 16 residues. Germline V gene data show CDR1 as SNHLY and CDR2 as FYNNEI. CDR3 in amino acids: CASSGPGGRRNQPQHF. The CDR3 DNA sequence: TGTGCCAGCAGTGGCCCGGGGGGGCGGAGGAATCAGCCCCAGCATTTT.

V gene TRBV5-1 combines with J gene TRBJ2-5; 11 bases match TRBD2. The CDR3 sequence is 16 residues long. Germline-derived CDR1 and CDR2 are SGHRS and YFSETQ. V was clipped by 4 bases and J by 1 base; unmatched bases: 6. The CDR3, as DNA: TGCGCCAGCAGCACCCGTCTAGCGGGGGGCCAAGAGACCCAGTACTTC. This gives the protein CASSTRLAGGQETQYF.

In its sample, this clone was seen a few times. The chain employs TRBV7-9 and TRBJ1-1; no clear D. V dropped 5 bases and J dropped 4 bases, with 14 bases sitting between them. The CDR3 spans 14 residues. CDR1 and CDR2 from the germline V gene are SEHNR and FQNEAQ (reference sequence). CDR3 nucleotide sequence: TGTGCCAGCAGCCTCAACAGCTTAACCACTGAAGCTTTCTTT. Translated: CASSLNSLTTEAFF.

This clone was observed a handful of times. The rearrangement joins TRBV7-2 to TRBJ2-7, with TRBD1 identical over 8 bases. J gave up 2 bases and V 5 bases, and 2 bases lay outside the gene matches. The CDR3 runs 13 residues. The V gene's germline CDR1 is SGHTA and CDR2 FQGNSA. The CDR3 DNA reads as TGTGCCAGCAGCGCGGACAGGGCCTACGAGCAGTACTTC. Encoded protein: CASSADRAYEQYF.